In its sample, the clone carrying this T cell receptor (beta chain) was seen a few times. Its matching antigen is unknown. The data belong to a study of T cells in Graves' hyperthyroidism and ophthalmopathy. Study-level points and caveats: Most thyroid clonotypes that were expanded above 0.001 also turned up in blood. From stable hyperthyroidism, ophthalmopathy was separated by a 13 V-J model.

The source material, RNA transcripts, was used to amplify TCR beta CDR3 regions. Primed by the HTBI set, a first-round RT-PCR was run on the TCR CDR3. TCRdb called the multiplex PCR reads again in MiXCR, with one record for every CDR3 protein. The sample comprises about 840,000 distinct CDR3 sequences, roughly 40% of which are singletons, and roughly 8.3% rests with the top ten. It was uncontrolled infection, other autoimmune disease, pregnancy or lactation that excluded patients. Source material: blood. This TCR was recovered from a man younger than 35 with Graves' hyperthyroidism.

In DNA form, the CDR3 reads TGCAGTGCTAGCCAGGAAGCCCTCCACTTT. Encoded protein: CSASQEALHF. The chain is built from TRBV20-1 and TRBJ1-6; no reliable D call. V was cut by 3 bases and J by 14 bases, with 8 bases left in between. Germline assignment: CDR1 DFQATT and CDR2 SNEGSKA (reference sequence). The CDR3 has 10 residues.